This is a list of T cell receptor beta chains from one sample in a study of blood T cell repertoires in COVID-19. Data came from immunoSEQ multiplex PCR; TCRdb stores just in-frame clones and leaves some out. The table has around 58,000 clones, roughly 85% seen once. The sample taken for sequencing was peripheral blood. These TCRs come from a human donor in a cohort sampled during active COVID-19. Each CDR3 is given with its conserved first and last residue. A D gene is named only where the DNA matches it firmly. A clone size is listed for some rows: how often the clone was seen (once, few, many), or a class if it is expanded.

V: TRBV19
J: TRBJ1-6
size: -
D: TRBD1
CDR3: CASSIGDRTNSPLHF
DNA: TGTGCCAGTAGTATAGGGGACAGGACTAATTCACCCCTCCACTTT

V: TRBV6-5
J: TRBJ1-6
size: -
D: -
CDR3: CASSTTGLDSPLHF
DNA: TGTGCCAGCAGCACTACAGGGCTGGATTCACCCCTCCACTTT

V: TRBV18
J: TRBJ2-7
size: -
D: -
CDR3: CASSSGTHPYEQYF
DNA: TGTGCCAGCTCATCCGGGACACACCCCTACGAGCAGTACTTC

V: TRBV9
J: TRBJ2-7
size: -
D: -
CDR3: CASSPRGDSYEQYF
DNA: TGTGCCAGCAGCCCACGGGGAGACTCCTACGAGCAGTACTTC

V: TRBV7-9
J: TRBJ2-1
size: -
D: TRBD1
CDR3: CASSLMTGGNEQFF
DNA: TGTGCCAGCAGCTTAATGACAGGGGGCAATGAGCAGTTCTTC

V: TRBV10-3
J: TRBJ1-3
size: -
D: -
CDR3: CAIGRTASGNTIYF
DNA: TGTGCCATCGGCCGGACAGCCTCTGGAAACACCATATATTTT

V: TRBV19
J: TRBJ1-2
size: once
D: TRBD1
CDR3: CASTQLAQGANYGYTF
DNA: TGTGCCAGTACCCAACTGGCACAGGGGGCTAACTATGGCTACACCTTC

V: TRBV4-3
J: TRBJ2-5
size: once
D: TRBD1
CDR3: CASSPGQVGETQYF
DNA: TGCGCCAGCAGCCCCGGACAGGTTGGAGAGACCCAGTACTTC

V: TRBV18
J: TRBJ1-4
size: -
D: -
CDR3: CASSRSATNEKLFF
DNA: TGTGCCAGCTCGCGGTCTGCAACTAATGAAAAACTGTTTTTT

V: TRBV9
J: TRBJ2-3
size: -
D: TRBD2
CDR3: CASSVGPGSGGDTQYF
DNA: TGTGCCAGCAGCGTAGGTCCAGGGAGCGGGGGAGATACGCAGTATTTT

V: TRBV5-6
J: TRBJ2-1
size: once
D: -
CDR3: CASSLGQSYNEQFF
DNA: TGTGCCAGCAGCTTGGGGCAGTCCTACAATGAGCAGTTCTTC

V: TRBV7-9
J: TRBJ1-6
size: few
D: -
CDR3: CASSVTGSGNSPLHF
DNA: TGTGCCAGCAGCGTTACGGGGTCGGGGAATTCACCCCTCCACTTT

V: TRBV19
J: TRBJ1-3
size: once
D: -
CDR3: CASSLDGQTGNTIYF
DNA: TGTGCCAGTAGTCTTGACGGACAGACTGGAAACACCATATATTTT

V: TRBV18
J: TRBJ1-1
size: once
D: -
CDR3: CASSLGMGLEAFF
DNA: TGTGCCAGCTCACTAGGGATGGGACTTGAAGCTTTCTTT

V: TRBV7-9
J: TRBJ1-4
size: -
D: -
CDR3: CASSPAGDATNEKLFF
DNA: TGTGCCAGCAGCCCCGCAGGGGACGCAACTAATGAAAAACTGTTTTTT

V: TRBV5-1
J: TRBJ2-5
size: -
D: -
CDR3: CASSLGGVETQYF
DNA: TGCGCCAGCAGCTTGGGCGGCGTGGAGACCCAGTACTTC

V: TRBV7-2
J: TRBJ2-5
size: -
D: TRBD2
CDR3: CASSLPAGGLVETQYF
DNA: TGTGCCAGCAGCTTGCCGGCGGGGGGGCTGGTAGAGACCCAGTACTTC

V: TRBV5-6
J: TRBJ1-2
size: -
D: TRBD1
CDR3: CASSLDRGGDGYTF
DNA: TGTGCCAGCAGCTTGGACAGGGGCGGGGACGGCTACACCTTC

V: TRBV2
J: TRBJ1-5
size: -
D: -
CDR3: CASSEVYSNQPQHF
DNA: TGTGCCAGCAGTGAAGTTTATAGCAATCAGCCCCAGCATTTT

V: TRBV5-1
J: TRBJ2-1
size: many
D: TRBD2
CDR3: CASSPTSGGDYEQFF
DNA: TGCGCCAGCAGCCCGACTAGCGGGGGGGACTATGAGCAGTTCTTC